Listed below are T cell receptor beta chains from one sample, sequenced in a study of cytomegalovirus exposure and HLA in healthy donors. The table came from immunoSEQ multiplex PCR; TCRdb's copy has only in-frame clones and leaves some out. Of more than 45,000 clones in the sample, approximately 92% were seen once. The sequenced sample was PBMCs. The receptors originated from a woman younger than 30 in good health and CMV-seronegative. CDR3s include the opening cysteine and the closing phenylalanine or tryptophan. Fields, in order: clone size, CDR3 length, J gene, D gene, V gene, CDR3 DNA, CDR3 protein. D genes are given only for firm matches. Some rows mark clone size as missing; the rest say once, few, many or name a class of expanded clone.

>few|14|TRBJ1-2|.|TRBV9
TGTGCCAGCAGCCCCGGCGACAGTCTCTATGGCTACACCTTC
CASSPGDSLYGYTF
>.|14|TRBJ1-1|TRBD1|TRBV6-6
TGTGCCAGCAGTTACGAGGGGGCCGGCACTGAAGCTTTCTTT
CASSYEGAGTEAFF
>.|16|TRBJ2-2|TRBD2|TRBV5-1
TGCGCCAGCAGGCCTACTAGCGGCGCGAACACCGGGGAGCTGTTTTTT
CASRPTSGANTGELFF
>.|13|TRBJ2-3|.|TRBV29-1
TGCAGCGTTGAATTTCCAGGCACAGATACGCAGTATTTT
CSVEFPGTDTQYF
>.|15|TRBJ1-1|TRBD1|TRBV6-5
TGTGCCAGCAGTTATTCCTTTACAGGGGGCACTGAAGCTTTCTTT
CASSYSFTGGTEAFF
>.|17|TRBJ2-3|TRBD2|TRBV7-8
TGTGCCAGCAGCGCCTCTAGCGGGGGGGCCTTCACAGATACGCAGTATTTT
CASSASSGGAFTDTQYF
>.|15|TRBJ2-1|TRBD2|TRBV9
TGTGCCAGCAGCGAGGGCCTAGCGGGAGGACATGAGCAGTTCTTC
CASSEGLAGGHEQFF
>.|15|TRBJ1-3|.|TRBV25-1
TGTGCCAGCAGTGCTGCGGGGGCGGCTGGAAACACCATATATTTT
CASSAAGAAGNTIYF
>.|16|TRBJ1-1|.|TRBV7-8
TGTGCCAGCAGCTTAGCGCGATTGGGCCTGAACACTGAAGCTTTCTTT
CASSLARLGLNTEAFF
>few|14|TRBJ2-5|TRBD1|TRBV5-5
TGTGCCAGCAGCGCTACAGGGGGTGAAGAGACCCAGTACTTC
CASSATGGEETQYF
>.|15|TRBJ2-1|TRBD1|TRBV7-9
TGTGCCAGCAGCTTAGGTACCGACAGGGCCAATGAGCAGTTCTTC
CASSLGTDRANEQFF
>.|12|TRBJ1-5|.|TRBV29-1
TGCAGCGTTCAGGGGATCAACCAGCCCCAGCATTTT
CSVQGINQPQHF
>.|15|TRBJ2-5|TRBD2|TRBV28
TGTGCCAGCAGTTGGGGGACTAGCCGTCAAGAGACCCAGTACTTC
CASSWGTSRQETQYF
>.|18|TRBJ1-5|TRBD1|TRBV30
TGTGCCTGGAGTGTCAGACCAACAGGGGTATCGAGCAATCAGCCCCAGCATTTT
CAWSVRPTGVSSNQPQHF
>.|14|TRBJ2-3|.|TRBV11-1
TGTGCCAGCAGCCTAGGACAGATCACAGATACGCAGTATTTT
CASSLGQITDTQYF
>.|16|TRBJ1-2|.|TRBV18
TGTGCCAGCTCACCGGGACTCCTGTCGGGCAGCTATGGCTACACCTTC
CASSPGLLSGSYGYTF
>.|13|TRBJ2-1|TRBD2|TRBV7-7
TGTGCTAGCGGGCTAGCGGGAGCCAATGAGCAGTTCTTC
CASGLAGANEQFF
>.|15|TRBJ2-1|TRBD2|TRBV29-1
TGCAGCGTTGAAGCGAGGACTAGAGTGGGGAATGAGCAGTTCTTC
CSVEARTRVGNEQFF
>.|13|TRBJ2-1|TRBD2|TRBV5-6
TGTGCCAGCAGCTTGGCAGGGGAAGCGGGAGGTTTCTTC
CASSLAGEAGGFF
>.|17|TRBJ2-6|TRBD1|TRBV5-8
TGTGCCAGCAGCTTAACAGGGGCCACCTCTGGGGCCAACGTCCTGACTTTC
CASSLTGATSGANVLTF
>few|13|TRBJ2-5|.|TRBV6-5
TGTGCCAGCAAGTTTGAAGGGGGAGAGACCCAGTACTTC
CASKFEGGETQYF
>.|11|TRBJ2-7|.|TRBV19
TGTGCCAGTAGGGGAGGAAGCGAGCAGTACTTC
CASRGGSEQYF
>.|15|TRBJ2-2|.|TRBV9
TGTGCCAGCAGCAAAGGAGGGTTGTTCCCCGGGGAGCTGTTTTTT
CASSKGGLFPGELFF
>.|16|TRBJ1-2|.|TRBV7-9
TGTGCCAGCAGCTTAGCGGGTCTTGACAGCCGCTATGGCTACACCTTC
CASSLAGLDSRYGYTF
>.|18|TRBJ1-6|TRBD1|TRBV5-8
TGTGCCAGCAGCCAGTTCTACGGGACAGGGGTTATTAATTCACCCCTCCACTTT
CASSQFYGTGVINSPLHF
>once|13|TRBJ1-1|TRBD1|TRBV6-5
TGTGCCAGCACCGACAGGGGGGGCACTGAAGCTTTCTTT
CASTDRGGTEAFF
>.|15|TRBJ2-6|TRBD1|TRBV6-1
TGTGCCAGCAACCTACAGGGGTATGGGGCCAACGTCCTGACTTTC
CASNLQGYGANVLTF
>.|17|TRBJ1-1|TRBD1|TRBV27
TGTGCCAGCAGACCAAAGACTTACGGGACAGGAAACACTGAAGCTTTCTTT
CASRPKTYGTGNTEAFF
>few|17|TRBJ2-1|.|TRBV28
TGTGCCAGCACTTCGGGGGGACAGGTCGACTCCTACAATGAGCAGTTCTTC
CASTSGGQVDSYNEQFF